This T cell receptor beta chain was identified during a study of neurological immune-mediated disorders. Germline V lookup: CDR1 KGHSH, CDR2 LQKENI. Trimming pared 6 bases from V and 8 bases from J, leaving 10 bases between. The CDR3 length is 12 residues. This clonotype was observed at least ten times. Its target is unknown. The study, taken as a whole, reports: CDR3 amino acid sequences found in expanded clones were never shared across subjects, suggesting private repertoires in all groups.

Via MiXCR, TCRdb re-called the 5' RACE reads, giving one row per CDR3 protein. The data show 35,000 to 50,000 distinct CDR3 sequences, with 2% to 3% seen just once and 2.4% held by the top ten. The genes are TRBV18 and TRBJ1-4; D gene ambiguous. This sequence originates from a middle-aged man with multiple sclerosis. Sequenced sample: PBMCs. CDR3 DNA: TGTGCCAGCTCTCCGCCAGAAGAAAAACTGTTTTTT. Protein: CASSPPEEKLFF.